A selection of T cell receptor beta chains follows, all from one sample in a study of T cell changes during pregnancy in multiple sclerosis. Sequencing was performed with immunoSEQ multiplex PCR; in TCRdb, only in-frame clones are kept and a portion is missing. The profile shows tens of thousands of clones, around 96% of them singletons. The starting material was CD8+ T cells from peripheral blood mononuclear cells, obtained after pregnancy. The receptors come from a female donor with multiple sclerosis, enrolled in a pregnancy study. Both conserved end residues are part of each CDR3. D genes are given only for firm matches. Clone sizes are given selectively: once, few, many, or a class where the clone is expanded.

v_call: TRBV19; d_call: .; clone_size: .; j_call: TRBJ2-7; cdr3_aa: CASGTQAMPTYEQYF; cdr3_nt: TGTGCCAGTGGAACTCAGGCAATGCCCACCTACGAGCAGTACTTC
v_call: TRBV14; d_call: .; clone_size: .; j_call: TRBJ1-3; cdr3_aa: CASSQGGRSTIYF; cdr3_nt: TGTGCCAGCAGCCAAGGCGGGAGGAGCACCATATATTTT
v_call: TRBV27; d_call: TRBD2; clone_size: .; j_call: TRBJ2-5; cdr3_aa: CASSSSGNRQETQYF; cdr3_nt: TGTGCCAGCAGTTCTAGCGGGAACCGACAAGAGACCCAGTACTTC
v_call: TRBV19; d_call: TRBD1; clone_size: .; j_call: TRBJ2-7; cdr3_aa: CASQPGQGGYEQYF; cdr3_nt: TGTGCCTCTCAGCCGGGACAGGGAGGCTACGAGCAGTACTTC
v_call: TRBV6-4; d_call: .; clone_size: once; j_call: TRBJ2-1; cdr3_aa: CASSNWGRDNEQFF; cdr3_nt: TGTGCCAGCAGTAATTGGGGCCGTGACAATGAGCAGTTCTTC
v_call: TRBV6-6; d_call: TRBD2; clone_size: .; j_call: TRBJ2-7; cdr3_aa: CASRNSASGSYEQYF; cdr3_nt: TGTGCCAGCCGCAACTCGGCTAGCGGGTCCTACGAGCAGTACTTC
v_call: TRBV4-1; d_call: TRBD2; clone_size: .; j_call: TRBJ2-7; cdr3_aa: CASSQETASGTYEQYF; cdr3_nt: TGCGCCAGCAGCCAAGAAACGGCTAGCGGAACCTACGAGCAGTACTTC
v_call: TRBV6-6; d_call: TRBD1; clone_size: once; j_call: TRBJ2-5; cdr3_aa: CASSYVDREETQYF; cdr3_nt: TGTGCCAGCAGTTACGTGGACAGGGAGGAGACCCAGTACTTC
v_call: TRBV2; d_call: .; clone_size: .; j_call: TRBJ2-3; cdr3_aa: CASSDYTDTQYF; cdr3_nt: TGTGCCAGCAGTGACTACACAGATACGCAGTATTTT
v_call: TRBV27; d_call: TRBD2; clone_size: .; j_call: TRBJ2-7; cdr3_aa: CASGRTSSQQYF; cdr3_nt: TGTGCCAGCGGTAGGACTAGCAGTCAGCAGTACTTC
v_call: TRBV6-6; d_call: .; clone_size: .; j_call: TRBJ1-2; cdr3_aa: CASSLSGAAGNGYTF; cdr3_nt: TGTGCCAGCAGTCTTAGCGGGGCGGCAGGGAATGGCTACACCTTC
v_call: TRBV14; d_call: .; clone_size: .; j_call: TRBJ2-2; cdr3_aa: CASSHDRGQNTGELFF; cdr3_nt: TGTGCCAGCAGCCATGATAGGGGACAGAACACCGGGGAGCTGTTTTTT
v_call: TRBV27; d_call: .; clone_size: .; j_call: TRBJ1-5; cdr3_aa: CASSLSVPGVQPQHF; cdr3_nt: TGTGCCAGCAGTTTATCGGTCCCAGGGGTGCAGCCCCAGCATTTT
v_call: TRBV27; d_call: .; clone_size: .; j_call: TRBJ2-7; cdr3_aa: CASSLSRDYEQYF; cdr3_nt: TGTGCCAGCAGTTTATCGCGGGACTACGAGCAGTACTTC
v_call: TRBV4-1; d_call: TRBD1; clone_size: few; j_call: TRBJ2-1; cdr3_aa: CASSQGTGEGYNEQFF; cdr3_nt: TGCGCCAGCAGCCAAGGGACAGGGGAAGGCTACAATGAGCAGTTCTTC
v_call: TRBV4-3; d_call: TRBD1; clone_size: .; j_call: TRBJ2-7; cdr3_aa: CASSWRTGSYEQYF; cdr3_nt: TGCGCCAGCAGCTGGAGGACAGGGTCCTACGAGCAGTACTTC
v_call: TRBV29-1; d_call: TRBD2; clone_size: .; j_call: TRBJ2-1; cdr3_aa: CSVETSRSSYNEQFF; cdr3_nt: TGCAGCGTTGAGACTAGCAGAAGCTCCTACAATGAGCAGTTCTTC
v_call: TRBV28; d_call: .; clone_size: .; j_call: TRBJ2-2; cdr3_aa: CASSLAGDTGELFF; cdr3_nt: TGTGCCAGCAGTCTAGCCGGCGACACCGGGGAGCTGTTTTTT
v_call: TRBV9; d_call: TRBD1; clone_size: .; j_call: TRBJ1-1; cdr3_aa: CASGEGQGPEAFF; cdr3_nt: TGTGCCAGCGGAGAAGGACAGGGGCCTGAAGCTTTCTTT
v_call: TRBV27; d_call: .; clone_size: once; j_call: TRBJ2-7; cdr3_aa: CASSLGQTYEQYF; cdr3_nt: TGTGCCAGCAGTTTAGGACAGACCTACGAGCAGTACTTC
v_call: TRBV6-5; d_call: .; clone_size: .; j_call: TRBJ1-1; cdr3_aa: CASTYGAEAFF; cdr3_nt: TGTGCCAGCACCTACGGGGCTGAAGCTTTCTTT
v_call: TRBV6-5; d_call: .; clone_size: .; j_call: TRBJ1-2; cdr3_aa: CASSYYSGYGYTF; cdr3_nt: TGTGCCAGCAGTTACTATTCAGGGTATGGCTACACCTTC
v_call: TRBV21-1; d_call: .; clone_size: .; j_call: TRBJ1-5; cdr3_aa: CASSKAHPGGLVVWQPQHF; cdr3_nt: TGTGCCAGCAGCAAAGCGCACCCAGGGGGCCTGGTAGTCTGGCAGCCCCAGCATTTT
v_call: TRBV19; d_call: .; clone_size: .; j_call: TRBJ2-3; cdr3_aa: CASSISEGSTDTQYF; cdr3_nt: TGTGCCAGTAGTATATCGGAGGGTAGCACAGATACGCAGTATTTT
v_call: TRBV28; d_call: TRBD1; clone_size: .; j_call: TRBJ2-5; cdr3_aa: CASSSYRGKGETQYF; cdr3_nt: TGTGCCAGCAGTTCCTACAGGGGGAAGGGGGAGACCCAGTACTTC
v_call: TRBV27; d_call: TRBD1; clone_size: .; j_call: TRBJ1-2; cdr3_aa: CASSGQGDYGYTF; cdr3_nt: TGTGCCAGCAGTGGACAGGGAGACTATGGCTACACCTTC
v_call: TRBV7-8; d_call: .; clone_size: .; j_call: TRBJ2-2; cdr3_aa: CASSSSVTGELFF; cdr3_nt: TGTGCCAGCAGCTCCAGTGTAACGGGGGAGCTGTTTTTT
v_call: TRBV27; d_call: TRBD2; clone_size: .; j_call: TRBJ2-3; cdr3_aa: CASSFTPGHLLAGGGNTQYF; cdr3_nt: TGTGCCAGCAGCTTTACTCCGGGACATCTCCTAGCGGGAGGAGGGAATACGCAGTATTTT
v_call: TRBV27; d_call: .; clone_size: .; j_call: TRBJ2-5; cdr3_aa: CASSRGQRETQYF; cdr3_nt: TGTGCCAGCAGTCGAGGACAGAGGGAGACCCAGTACTTC
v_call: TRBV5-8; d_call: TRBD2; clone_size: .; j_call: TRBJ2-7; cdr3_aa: CASSWGISGGSYEQYF; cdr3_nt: TGTGCCAGCAGCTGGGGGATTAGCGGGGGTTCCTACGAGCAGTACTTC